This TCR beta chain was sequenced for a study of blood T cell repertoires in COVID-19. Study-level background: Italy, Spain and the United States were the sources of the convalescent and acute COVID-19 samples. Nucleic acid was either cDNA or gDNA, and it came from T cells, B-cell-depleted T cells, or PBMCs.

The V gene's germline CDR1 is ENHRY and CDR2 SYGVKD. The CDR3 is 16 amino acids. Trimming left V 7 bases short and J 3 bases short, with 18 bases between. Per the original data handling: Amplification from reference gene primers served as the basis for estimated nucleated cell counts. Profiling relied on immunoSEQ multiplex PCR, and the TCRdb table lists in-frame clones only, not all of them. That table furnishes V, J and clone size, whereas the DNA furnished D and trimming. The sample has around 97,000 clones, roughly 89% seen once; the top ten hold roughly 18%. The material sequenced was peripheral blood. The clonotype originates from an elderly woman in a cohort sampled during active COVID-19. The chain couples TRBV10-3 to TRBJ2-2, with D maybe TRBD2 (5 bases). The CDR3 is CAITIGHPGDTGELFF. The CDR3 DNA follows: TGTGCCATCACCATCGGTCACCCCGGGGACACCGGGGAGCTGTTTTTT.